One and the same sample provided the 16 T cell receptor beta chains below, sequenced in a study of T cells in Graves' hyperthyroidism and ophthalmopathy. Template material for amplifying TCR beta CDR3 regions consisted of RNA transcripts. When the TCR CDR3 underwent first-round RT-PCR, the HTBI primer set was used. MiXCR, run by TCRdb on the multiplex PCR reads, gives a single entry per CDR3 protein. The sample includes roughly 280,000 distinct CDR3 sequences, about a sixth of them seen just once. Sequenced material: blood. These receptors were obtained from a woman in her sixties or seventies with Graves' ophthalmopathy.

This clonotype appeared a few times. The rearrangement joins TRBV20-1 to TRBJ2-2, with D uncertain. Trimming removed 5 bases from V and 7 bases from J, with 8 bases in between. CDR3 length: 11 residues. CDR1 and CDR2 (germline): DFQATT, SNEGSKA (reference sequence). The CDR3: CSAGNGGELFF. Written as DNA, the CDR3 is TGCAGTGCTGGAAATGGCGGGGAGCTGTTTTTT.

This clonotype was seen a few times. A much bigger clone sits one base away, suggesting this may be a read error. The chain has TRBV3-1 and TRBJ2-7; maybe TRBD2 (6 bases). Trimming left V 3 bases short and J 3 bases short, with 9 bases between. This CDR3 contains 13 residues. Germline loops: CDR1 LGHDT, CDR2 YNNKEL (reference sequence). The CDR3 DNA sequence: TGTGCCAGCAGCCAGGGACTGAACTACGAGCAGTACTTC. As protein: CASSQGLNYEQYF.

This clonotype appeared many times. CDR3 loop: CASSLNRGSNQPQHF. The DNA of the CDR3 is TGTGCCAGCAGTTTAAACCGGGGGAGCAATCAGCCCCAGCATTTT. The V call is TRBV27, the J call TRBJ1-5; D might be TRBD1 (5 bases). V gave up 2 bases and J gave up 1 base, with 9 bases separating them. This CDR3 spans 15 amino acids. From germline, CDR1 is MNHEY and CDR2 SMNVEV (reference sequence).

This clonotype was picked up many times. CDR3 amino acids: CASSLRTGDNQPQHF. The CDR3 nucleotides are TGCGCCAGCAGCTTGAGGACAGGGGACAATCAGCCCCAGCATTTT. The chain uses TRBV5-1 and TRBJ1-5; 9 nucleotides agree with TRBD1. V trimming: 1 base; J trimming: 3 bases; junction bases outside the gene matches: 2. The CDR3 covers 15 residues. CDR1 is SGHRS, CDR2 YFSETQ, per germline.

This clonotype has more than one count but fewer than ten. A much larger clone differs by one base, so this may be a read error. This chain links TRBV6-9 with TRBJ2-3; 9 positions agree with TRBD1. CDR1 is MNHGY and CDR2 is SVAAGI in the germline V gene. The CDR3 sequence is 16 residues long. The CDR3 region is CARSYRNRGRADTQYF. The CDR3 DNA sequence: TGTGCCCGCAGTTACCGGAACAGGGGGCGCGCAGATACGCAGTATTTT.

This clonotype was counted a few times. This chain connects TRBV4-3 to TRBJ1-4; no definite D call. The V gene's germline CDR1 is LGHNA and CDR2 YSLEER. V was shortened by 1 base and J by 4 bases, with 10 bases between the two germline ends. The CDR3 is 15 amino acids. CDR3 DNA: TGCGCCAGCAGCCAAGGCGAGGACGGTAATGAAAAACTGTTTTTT. Its translation is CASSQGEDGNEKLFF.

A note on this clonotype: A much larger clone differs by one base, so this may be a read error. This chain connects TRBV7-2 to TRBJ1-3, with D maybe TRBD1 (6 bases). Germline CDR1 and CDR2: SGHTA and FQGNSA. This CDR3 spans 15 amino acids. Trimming took off 1 base at V and 0 bases at J, with 7 bases between the two ends. The CDR3 coding sequence is TGTGCCAGCAGCTTAGACAGGGACTCTGGAAACACCATATATTTT. This translates into CASSLDRDSGNTIYF.

This clonotype was counted ten times or more. This sequence joins TRBV11-2 and TRBJ2-7, with a tentative D call TRBD1 (6 bases). This CDR3 comprises 13 residues. Looked up from germline, CDR1 is SGHAT and CDR2 is FQNNGV. V was pared by 1 base and J by 6 bases, with 10 bases between. CDR3 protein: CASSLGGLTEQYF. The DNA for the CDR3 is TGTGCCAGCAGCTTAGGGGGGCTCACCGAGCAGTACTTC.

The sample holds many counts of this clonotype. This chain connects TRBV7-9 to TRBJ1-1; D not resolved. The ends were cut back, 3 bases at V and 1 base at J, with 21 bases in the middle. The CDR3 runs 18 residues. From germline, CDR1 is SEHNR and CDR2 FQNEAQ (reference sequence). CDR3 residues: CASSFPISLLQGNTEAFF. CDR3 nucleotide sequence: TGTGCCAGCAGCTTTCCTATTTCTCTCCTACAAGGGAACACTGAAGCTTTCTTT.

The chain links TRBV28 to TRBJ1-1; the D gene is possibly TRBD1 (5 bases). V shed 2 bases and J shed 4 bases, with 14 bases lying between them. The CDR3 is 15 amino acids. Germline V gene sequence: CDR1 MDHEN, CDR2 SYDVKM. The CDR3 DNA is TGTGCCAGCAGTTTAGTAGGGGTTTCGGGCACTGAAGCTTTCTTT. Its translation: CASSLVGVSGTEAFF.

This clonotype was seen many times. This chain connects TRBV30 to TRBJ1-2, with D maybe TRBD1 (6 bases). The CDR3 has 13 amino acids. Germline V gene sequence: CDR1 GTSNPN, CDR2 SVGIG (reference sequence). V lost 0 bases, J lost 1 base, and 6 bases lay in between. The CDR3 DNA is TGTGCCTGGAGTGTGGACAGTAACTATGGCTACACCTTC. As protein: CAWSVDSNYGYTF. Drawing the rest from reference TRBV30 and TRBJ1-2, the complete variable domain is SQTIHQWPATLVQPVGSPLSLECTVEGTSNPNLYWYRQAAGRGLQLLFYSVGIGQISSEVPQNLSASRPQDRQFILSSKKLLLSDSGFYLCAWSVDSNYGYTFGSGTRLTVV.

With respect to this clonotype: This clone may be a read error of a much larger clone one base away. The chain couples TRBV2 to TRBJ1-5; D is unresolved. Looked up from germline, CDR1 is SNHLY and CDR2 is FYNNEI. CDR3 length equals 15 residues. CDR3 bases: TGTGCCAGCAGGCTTGGTACGGGAAAAAATCGGCCCCAGCATTTT. Translating it yields CASRLGTGKNRPQHF.

This clonotype was detected only a few times. The rearrangement links TRBV4-2 to TRBJ2-3, with D tentatively TRBD2 (5 bases). V was shortened by 0 bases and J by 6 bases, with 10 bases between the two germline ends. This CDR3 contains 14 residues. Germline V gives CDR1 LGHNA, CDR2 YNFKEQ. CDR3 bases: TGTGCCAGCAGCCAAGATCTAGCAACGGATACGCAGTATTTT. Translated: CASSQDLATDTQYF.

Only a few counts were recorded for this clonotype. The chain recombines TRBV19 with TRBJ1-1, with 7 bases aligning to TRBD1. This CDR3 region has 14 residues. Germline CDR1 is LNHDA and CDR2 is SQIVND (reference sequence). J was trimmed by 5 bases and V by 2 bases; bases with no gene match: 5. DNA for the CDR3: TGTGCCAGTAGTATAAGACAGGGTGGGACTGAAGCTTTCTTT. Translated, it gives CASSIRQGGTEAFF. The full variable domain, with the rest looked up from reference TRBV19 and TRBJ1-1, is DGGITQSPKYLFRKEGQNVTLSCEQNLNHDAMYWYRQDPGQGLRLIYYSQIVNDFQKGDIAEGYSVSREKKESFPLTVTSAQKNPTAFYLCASSIRQGGTEAFFGQGTRLTVV.

This clonotype was seen ten or more times. This chain connects TRBV7-2 to TRBJ1-5; D uncertain. V dropped 1 base and J dropped 2 bases, with 12 bases sitting between them. Germline V CDR1 and CDR2: SGHTA, FQGNSA. This CDR3 has 16 residues. CDR3 protein: CASSLVSDGGNQPQHF. CDR3 nucleotides: TGTGCCAGCAGCTTAGTTTCGGATGGTGGCAATCAGCCCCAGCATTTT.

This clonotype was detected ten times or more. The genes are TRBV5-1 and TRBJ2-3; D possibly corresponds to TRBD2 (6 bases). V shed 4 bases and J shed 0 bases, with 12 bases lying between them. Germline assignment: CDR1 SGHRS and CDR2 YFSETQ. This CDR3 spans 15 amino acids. The CDR3 is CASSRDAGSTDTQYF. The CDR3 DNA reads as TGCGCCAGCAGCCGAGACGCGGGGAGCACAGATACGCAGTATTTT.